These 10 T cell receptor beta chains were sequenced from one sample in a study of blood T cell repertoires in COVID-19. Clones were sequenced by immunoSEQ multiplex PCR, and TCRdb holds only the in-frame ones, with some missing. The sample lists 200,000 or so clones, 80% to 85% occurring once. The sample taken for sequencing was peripheral blood. Source of these receptors: a human donor in a cohort sampled during active COVID-19.

This chain joins TRBV5-1 and TRBJ2-1; TRBD1 matches at 8 bases. V shed 4 bases and J 2 bases; nucleotides not matched to a gene: 5. Looked up from germline, CDR1 is SGHRS and CDR2 is YFSETQ. The CDR3 is 15 amino acids. CDR3 protein: CASSLGQGAYNEQFF. DNA for the CDR3: TGCGCCAGCAGCCTCGGACAGGGAGCCTACAATGAGCAGTTCTTC. The whole variable domain, filled in from reference TRBV5-1 and TRBJ2-1, reads KAGVTQTPRYLIKTRGQQVTLSCSPISGHRSVSWYQQTPGQGLQFLFEYFSETQRNKGNFPGRFSGRQFSNSRSEMNVSTLELGDSALYLCASSLGQGAYNEQFFGPGTRLTVL.

The chain employs TRBV5-6 and TRBJ1-4; 10 bases map to TRBD1. Germline assignment: CDR1 SGHDT and CDR2 YYEEEE. V shed 5 bases and J 7 bases; nucleotides not matched to a gene: 2. The CDR3 extends over 13 amino acids. Written as DNA, the CDR3 is TGTGCCAGCAGGGGACAGGGGAGTGAAAAACTGTTTTTT. This encodes CASRGQGSEKLFF.

This clone was picked up a small number of times. The V gene is TRBV3-1 (or the pseudogene TRBV3-2), the J gene TRBJ2-2; 12 nucleotides align to TRBD2. Looked up from germline, CDR1 is LGHDT and CDR2 is YNNKEL (reference sequence). The CDR3 is made up of 16 amino acids. Trimming removed 5 bases from V and 6 bases from J; junction bases left unmatched: 7. The CDR3 sequence is CASSSRTSGKAGELFF. For the CDR3, the DNA is TGTGCCAGCAGCAGTCGGACTAGCGGGAAAGCCGGGGAGCTGTTTTTT.

V is TRBV11-1 and J is TRBJ2-1; D is perhaps TRBD2 (6 bases). Germline lookup yields CDR1 SGHAT and CDR2 FQDESV (reference sequence). This CDR3 contains 15 residues. Trimming cost V 0 bases and J 5 bases, with 11 bases left between them. CDR3 sequence (DNA): TGTGCCAGCAGCTTAGCGGATAGCGGCCACAATGAGCAGTTCTTC. This encodes CASSLADSGHNEQFF.

The V and J genes are TRBV6-5 and TRBJ1-4; 10 nucleotides agree with TRBD1. The CDR3 is made up of 15 amino acids. V was clipped by 6 bases and J by 5 bases; unmatched bases: 6. Germline values: CDR1 MNHEY, CDR2 SVGAGI. CDR3 loop: CASRRDRGLNEKLFF. In DNA form, the CDR3 reads TGTGCCAGCAGACGGGACAGGGGATTGAATGAAAAACTGTTTTTT.

The chain recombines TRBV19 with TRBJ1-5, with no clear D. CDR1 and CDR2 (germline): LNHDA, SQIVND (reference sequence). Trimming cost V 7 bases and J 4 bases, with 20 bases left between them. This CDR3 comprises 16 residues. The CDR3: CASTIIAATGNQPQHF. For the CDR3, the DNA is TGTGCCAGTACCATCATCGCAGCGACTGGGAATCAGCCCCAGCATTTT.

This chain connects TRBV27 to TRBJ2-7, with D unclear. Germline V gives CDR1 MNHEY, CDR2 SMNVEV (reference sequence). The CDR3 contains 13 residues. Trimming pared 4 bases from V and 6 bases from J, leaving 13 bases between. In DNA form, the CDR3 reads TGTGCCAGCAGTTCCCCGGGTCAAATCGAGCAGTACTTC. Protein sequence: CASSSPGQIEQYF.

This rearrangement joins TRBV7-9 to TRBJ2-5, with 7 bases identical to TRBD2. With V trimmed by 4 bases and J by 0 bases, 8 bases remained unmatched. The CDR3 is 16 residues long. Germline-derived CDR1 and CDR2 are SEHNR and FQNEAQ (reference sequence). The CDR3 loop reads CASSSDGGGYQETQYF. Here the CDR3 DNA reads TGTGCCAGCAGCTCCGACGGGGGAGGGTACCAAGAGACCCAGTACTTC.

V gene TRBV7-9 combines with J gene TRBJ1-4; the match to TRBD1 covers 7 bases. V dropped 4 bases and J dropped 7; count of bases not matched to a gene: 6. The CDR3 runs to 14 residues. Germline V gene sequence: CDR1 SEHNR, CDR2 FQNEAQ (reference sequence). CDR3 amino acids: CASSSTGAGEKLFF. CDR3 nucleotides: TGTGCCAGCAGCTCAACAGGGGCTGGTGAAAAACTGTTTTTT.

This rearrangement joins TRBV10-1 to TRBJ2-1; possibly TRBD1 for D (6 bases). CDR1 and CDR2 (germline): WNHNN, SYGVQD (reference sequence). Trimming stripped 0 bases from V and 5 bases from J, with 11 bases between. The CDR3 length is 15 residues. The CDR3 bases are TGCGCCAGCAGTGAGTCGGGGCAGGGGAACAATGAGCAGTTCTTC. Translating gives CASSESGQGNNEQFF.